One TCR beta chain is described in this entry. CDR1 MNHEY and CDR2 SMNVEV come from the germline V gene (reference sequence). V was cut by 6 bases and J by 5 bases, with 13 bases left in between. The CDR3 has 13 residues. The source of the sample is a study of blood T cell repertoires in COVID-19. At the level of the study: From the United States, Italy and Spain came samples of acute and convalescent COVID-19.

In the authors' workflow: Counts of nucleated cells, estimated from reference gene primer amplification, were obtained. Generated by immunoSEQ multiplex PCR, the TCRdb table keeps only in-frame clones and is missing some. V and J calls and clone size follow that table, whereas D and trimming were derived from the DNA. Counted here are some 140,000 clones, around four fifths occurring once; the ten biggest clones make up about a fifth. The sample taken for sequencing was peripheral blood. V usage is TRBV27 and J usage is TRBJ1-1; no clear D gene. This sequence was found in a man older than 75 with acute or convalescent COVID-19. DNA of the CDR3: TGTGCCAGCAGACCGAAACCGGGGACTGAAGCTTTCTTT. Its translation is CASRPKPGTEAFF.